Reported below is one TCR beta chain. Repertoires were generated with immunoSEQ multiplex PCR, while TCRdb's copy carries only in-frame clones and drops some. The repertoire has about 170,000 clones, around 92% of them found once; the top ten carry about 1.6%. Germline V gene lookup returns CDR1 KGHDR and CDR2 SFDVKD. J gave up 4 bases and V 0 bases, and 3 bases lay outside the gene matches. This CDR3 region has 18 residues. These data are taken from a study of control samples from healthy donors and cancer patients. The sequence was obtained from a woman in her 30s in good health. This chain uses TRBV24-1 with TRBJ2-1; 15 positions match TRBD2. What was sequenced was blood. CDR3 sequence: CATSDLSGTSGGYNEQFF. CDR3 sequence (DNA): TGTGCCACCAGTGATTTGTCCGGGACTAGCGGGGGGTACAATGAGCAGTTCTTC.